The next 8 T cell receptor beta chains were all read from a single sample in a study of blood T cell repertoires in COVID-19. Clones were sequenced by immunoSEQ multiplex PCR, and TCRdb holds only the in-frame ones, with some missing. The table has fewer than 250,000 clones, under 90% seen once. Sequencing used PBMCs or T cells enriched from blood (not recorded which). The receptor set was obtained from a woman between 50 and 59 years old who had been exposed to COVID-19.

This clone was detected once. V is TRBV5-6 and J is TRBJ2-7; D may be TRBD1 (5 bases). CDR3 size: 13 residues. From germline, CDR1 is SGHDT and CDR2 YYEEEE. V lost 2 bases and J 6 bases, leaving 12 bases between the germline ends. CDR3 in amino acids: CASSFSRGGEQYF. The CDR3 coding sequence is TGTGCCAGCAGCTTTTCAAGGGGTGGCGAGCAGTACTTC.

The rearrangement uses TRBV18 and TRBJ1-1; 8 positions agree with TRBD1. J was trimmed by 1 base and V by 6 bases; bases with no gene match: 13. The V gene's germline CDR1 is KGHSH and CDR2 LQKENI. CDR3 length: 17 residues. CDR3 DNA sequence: TGTGCCAGCTCCGTTTCTTCCGCGACAGGGGCGAACACTGAAGCTTTCTTT. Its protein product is CASSVSSATGANTEAFF.

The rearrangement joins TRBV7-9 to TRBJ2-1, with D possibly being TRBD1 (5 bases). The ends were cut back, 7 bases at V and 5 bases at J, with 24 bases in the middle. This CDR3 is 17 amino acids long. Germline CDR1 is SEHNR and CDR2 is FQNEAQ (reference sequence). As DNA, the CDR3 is TGTGCCAGCAATAAGGCGAAGATTGGGGCCTCGGACAATGAGCAGTTCTTC. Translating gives CASNKAKIGASDNEQFF.

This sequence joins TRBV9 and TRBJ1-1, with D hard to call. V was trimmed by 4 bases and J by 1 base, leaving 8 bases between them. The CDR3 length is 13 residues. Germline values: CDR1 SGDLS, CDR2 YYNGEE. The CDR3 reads CASSQQRNTEAFF. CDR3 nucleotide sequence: TGTGCCAGCAGCCAACAGAGGAACACTGAAGCTTTCTTT.

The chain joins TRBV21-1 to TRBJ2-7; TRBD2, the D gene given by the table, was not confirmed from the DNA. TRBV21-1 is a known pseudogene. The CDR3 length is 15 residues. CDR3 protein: CASSKARELSYEQYF. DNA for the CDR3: TGTGCCAGCAGCAAAGCGAGAGAACTCTCCTACGAGCAGTACTTC.

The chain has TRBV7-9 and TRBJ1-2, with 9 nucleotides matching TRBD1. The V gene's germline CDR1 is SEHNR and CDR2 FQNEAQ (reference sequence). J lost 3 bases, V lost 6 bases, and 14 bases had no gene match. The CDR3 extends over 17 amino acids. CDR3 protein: CASSLTYPGQGDYGYTF. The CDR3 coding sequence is TGTGCCAGCAGTCTCACTTACCCGGGACAGGGCGACTATGGCTACACCTTC. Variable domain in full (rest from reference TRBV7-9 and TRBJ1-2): DTGVSQNPRHKITKRGQNVTFRCDPISEHNRLYWYRQTLGQGPEFLTYFQNEAQLEKSRLLSDRFSAERPKGSFSTLEIQRTEQGDSAMYLCASSLTYPGQGDYGYTFGSGTRLTVV.

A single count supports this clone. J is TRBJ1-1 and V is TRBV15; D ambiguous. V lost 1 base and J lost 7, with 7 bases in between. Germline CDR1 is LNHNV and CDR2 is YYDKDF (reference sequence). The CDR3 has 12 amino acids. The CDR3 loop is CATSRARGEAFF. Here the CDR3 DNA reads TGTGCCACCAGCAGAGCCCGGGGTGAAGCTTTCTTT.

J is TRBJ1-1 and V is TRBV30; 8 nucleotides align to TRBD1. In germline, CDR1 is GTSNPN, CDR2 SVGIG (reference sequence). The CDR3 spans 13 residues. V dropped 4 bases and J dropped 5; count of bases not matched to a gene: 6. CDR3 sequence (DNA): TGTGCCTGGATCCCAGACAGGGGTACTGAAGCTTTCTTT. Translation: CAWIPDRGTEAFF.